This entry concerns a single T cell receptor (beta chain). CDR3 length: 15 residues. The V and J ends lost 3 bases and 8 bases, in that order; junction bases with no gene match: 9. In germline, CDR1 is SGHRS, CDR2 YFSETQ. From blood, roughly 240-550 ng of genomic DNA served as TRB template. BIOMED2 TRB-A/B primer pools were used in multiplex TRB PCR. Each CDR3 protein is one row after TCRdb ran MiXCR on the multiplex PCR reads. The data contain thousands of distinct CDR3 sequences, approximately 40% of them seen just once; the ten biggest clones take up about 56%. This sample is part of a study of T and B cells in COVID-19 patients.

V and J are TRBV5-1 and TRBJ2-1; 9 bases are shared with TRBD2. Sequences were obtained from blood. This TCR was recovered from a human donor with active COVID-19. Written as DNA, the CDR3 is TGCGCCAGCAGCTCCTTAGCGGGAGTCACGGATGAGCAGTTCTTC. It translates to CASSSLAGVTDEQFF.